This T cell receptor (beta chain) was documented in a study of blood T cell repertoires in COVID-19. TCRdb's table, derived via immunoSEQ multiplex PCR, lists solely in-frame clones and lacks some. This table holds 470,000 or so clones, 75% to 90% found once. The origin of this receptor is a woman in her twenties or thirties with acute or convalescent COVID-19. Sequenced material: peripheral blood.

CDR3: CASSYQPNSPLHF. The CDR3, as DNA: TGTGCCAGCAGCTACCAACCCAATTCACCCCTCCACTTT. The genes are TRBV12-3 or TRBV12-4 and TRBJ1-6, with no clear D. V was trimmed by 6 bases and J by 7 bases, leaving 10 bases between them. CDR3 length: 13 residues.